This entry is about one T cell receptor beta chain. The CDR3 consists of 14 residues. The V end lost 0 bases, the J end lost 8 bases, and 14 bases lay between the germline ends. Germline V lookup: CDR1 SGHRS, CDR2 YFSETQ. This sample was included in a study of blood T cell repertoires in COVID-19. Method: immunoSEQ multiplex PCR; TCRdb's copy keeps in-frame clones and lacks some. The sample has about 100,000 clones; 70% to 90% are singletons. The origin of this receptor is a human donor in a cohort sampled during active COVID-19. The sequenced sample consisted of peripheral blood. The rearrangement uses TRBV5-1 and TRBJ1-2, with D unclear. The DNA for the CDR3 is TGCGCCAGCAGCTTGGGGGTTGGAGCGTTCGGCTACACCTTC. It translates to CASSLGVGAFGYTF.